This note documents a single T cell receptor (beta chain) sequence. This entry is derived from a study of T-cell memory formation after mild COVID-19. TCRdb re-analysed the 5' RACE reads in MiXCR, keeping a single row per CDR3 protein. The sample has under 550,000 distinct CDR3 sequences, 18% seen once. Per the germline V gene, CDR1 is MGHRA and CDR2 is YSYEKL. Germline trimming cut 4 bases from V and 6 bases from J; bases unmatched to any gene: 6. This CDR3 comprises 14 residues. The genes are TRBV4-1 and TRBJ2-5; 9 positions agree with TRBD2. The receptor's source is an adult woman who had mild COVID-19 (a few samples of this study predate the infection). Cell type and time point are not known. Sequencing was done on a sample of PBMCs or a T cell subset sorted from them (not recorded which). The CDR3 protein is CASSPSGDGKTQYF. CDR3 nucleotides: TGCGCCAGCAGCCCTAGCGGGGACGGGAAGACCCAGTACTTC.